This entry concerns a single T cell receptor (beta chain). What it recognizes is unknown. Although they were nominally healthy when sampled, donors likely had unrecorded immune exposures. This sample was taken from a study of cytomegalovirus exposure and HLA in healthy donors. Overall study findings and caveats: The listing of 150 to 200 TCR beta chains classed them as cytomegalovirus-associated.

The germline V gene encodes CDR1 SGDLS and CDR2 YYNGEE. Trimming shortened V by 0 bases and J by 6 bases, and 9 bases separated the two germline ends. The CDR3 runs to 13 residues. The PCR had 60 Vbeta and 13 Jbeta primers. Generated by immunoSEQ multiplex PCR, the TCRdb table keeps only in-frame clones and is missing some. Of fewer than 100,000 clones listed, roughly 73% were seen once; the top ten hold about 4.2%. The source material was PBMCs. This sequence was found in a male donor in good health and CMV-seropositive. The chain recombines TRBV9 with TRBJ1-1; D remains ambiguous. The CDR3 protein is CASSVGLLPEAFF. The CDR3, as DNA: TGTGCCAGCAGCGTAGGACTGCTACCTGAAGCTTTCTTT.